One sample yielded the 23 T cell receptor beta chains listed below, sequenced in a study of CD8 T cells in Susac syndrome. The authors reverse transcribed roughly 0.5 to 1 ug RNA with random hexamers. Using its own MiXCR run on the immunoSEQ multiplex PCR reads, TCRdb lists one record per CDR3 protein. This table has more than 150,000 distinct CDR3 sequences, roughly 95% appearing once. The sample consisted of CD4+ T cells from PBMCs. The receptors were sampled from a human donor with Susac syndrome.

This CDR3 reads CASSPGPSGYEQYF. For the CDR3, the DNA is TGTGCCAGCAGCCCTGGTCCTAGCGGCTACGAGCAGTACTTC. The rearrangement joins TRBV7-9 to TRBJ2-7, with 7 bases lining up with TRBD2. Germline lookup yields CDR1 SEHNR and CDR2 FQNEAQ (reference sequence). CDR3 length: 14 residues. V gave up 5 bases and J gave up 3 bases; unmatched junction bases: 7.

This clonotype has only one observation. This chain joins TRBV6-2 or TRBV6-3 and TRBJ2-7; D unclear. CDR1 and CDR2 from the germline V gene are MNHEY and SVGEGT. V was pared by 6 bases and J by 2 bases, with 11 bases between. The CDR3 covers 13 residues. CDR3 sequence (DNA): TGTGCCAGCAGCTCCCCCAACACCTACGAGCAGTACGTC. As protein: CASSSPNTYEQYV.

The chain carries TRBV30 and TRBJ2-1, with 8 bases fitting TRBD2. V trimming: 0 bases; J trimming: 2 bases; junction bases outside the gene matches: 3. Germline CDR1 reads GTSNPN; CDR2 reads SVGIG (reference sequence). The CDR3 loop spans 15 amino acids. CDR3 nucleotides: TGTGCCTGGAGTGTTGATAGCGGGGCCTACAATGAGCAGTTCTTC. The encoded protein is CAWSVDSGAYNEQFF. The variable domain in full, completed from reference TRBV30 and TRBJ2-1, reads SQTIHQWPATLVQPVGSPLSLECTVEGTSNPNLYWYRQAAGRGLQLLFYSVGIGQISSEVPQNLSASRPQDRQFILSSKKLLLSDSGFYLCAWSVDSGAYNEQFFGPGTRLTVL.

V and J are TRBV20-1 and TRBJ2-7; D not resolved. V dropped 5 bases and J dropped 2 bases, with 10 bases sitting between them. Germline lookup yields CDR1 DFQATT and CDR2 SNEGSKA (reference sequence). This CDR3 contains 12 residues. This CDR3 is CSAEDQAYEQYF. DNA for the CDR3: TGCAGTGCTGAGGACCAAGCCTACGAGCAGTACTTC.

This sequence joins TRBV29-1 and TRBJ1-5; D is unresolved. The germline V and J ends were trimmed by 2 bases and 9 bases, with 11 bases remaining between them. The CDR3 sequence is 12 residues long. Germline V gene data show CDR1 as SQVTM and CDR2 as ANQGSEA. CDR3 region: CSVEWGEGPQHF. DNA of the CDR3: TGCAGCGTTGAATGGGGAGAAGGGCCCCAGCATTTT.

The chain is built from TRBV7-8 and TRBJ2-7; 11 bases map to TRBD2. The V and J ends lost 4 bases and 4 bases, in that order; junction bases with no gene match: 3. The germline gives CDR1 SGHVS, CDR2 FQNEAQ. The CDR3 totals 14 residues. This CDR3 reads CASSSTSGSYEQYF. The CDR3 DNA sequence: TGTGCCAGCAGCTCTACTAGCGGGAGTTACGAGCAGTACTTC.

V usage is TRBV5-1 and J usage is TRBJ2-2; D may be TRBD1 (6 bases). This CDR3 comprises 16 residues. CDR1 and CDR2 (germline): SGHRS, YFSETQ. V was clipped by 0 bases and J by 0 bases, with 9 bases between them. CDR3 region: CASSLAGTSNTGELFF. The CDR3 DNA reads as TGCGCCAGCAGCTTGGCCGGGACATCGAACACCGGGGAGCTGTTTTTT.

This rearrangement joins TRBV5-1 to TRBJ2-7, with D possibly being TRBD1 (6 bases). Looked up from germline, CDR1 is SGHRS and CDR2 is YFSETQ. This CDR3 is 13 amino acids long. V was shortened by 3 bases and J by 6 bases, with 13 bases between the two germline ends. CDR3 bases: TGCGCCAGCAGCTATTCCACAGGGTCCGAGCAGTACGTC. Translation gives CASSYSTGSEQYV.

This clonotype has a single count. The V and J genes are TRBV29-1 and TRBJ1-5, with a tentative D call TRBD1 (5 bases). Trimming removed 4 bases at V and 0 bases at J, with 10 bases between. The CDR3 sequence is 14 residues long. Per the germline V gene, CDR1 is SQVTM and CDR2 is ANQGSEA. The chain's CDR3 is CSVGIGGSNQPQHF. CDR3 in DNA: TGCAGCGTTGGAATTGGGGGTAGCAATCAGCCCCAGCATTTT.

The count of this clonotype is one. The rearrangement uses TRBV15 and TRBJ1-2, with D possibly TRBD1 on 5 matching bases. With 0 bases removed from V and 4 bases from J, the gap between germline ends came to 15 bases. This CDR3 has 16 amino acids. Looked up from germline, CDR1 is LNHNV and CDR2 is YYDKDF (reference sequence). The chain's CDR3 is CATSRDRGGAVYGYTF. In nucleotides, the CDR3 is TGTGCCACCAGCAGAGATCGGGGAGGGGCGGTCTATGGCTACACCTTC.

This chain joins TRBV5-6 and TRBJ1-6, with 9 bases identical to TRBD1. CDR1 is SGHDT and CDR2 is YYEEEE in the germline V gene. This CDR3 comprises 16 residues. Unmatched junction bases numbered 5, after V lost 5 bases and J lost 2 bases. The CDR3: CASRTTGGTYNSPLHF. The DNA of the CDR3 is TGTGCCAGCAGGACGACAGGGGGGACCTATAATTCACCCCTCCACTTT.

CDR3 in amino acids: CASSQLGRKFF. The CDR3, as DNA: TGTGCCAGCAGTCAACTAGGGCGCAAGTTCTTC. The chain recombines TRBV2 with TRBJ2-1; D may be TRBD2 (5 bases). CDR1 is SNHLY and CDR2 is FYNNEI in the germline V gene. Trimming stripped 5 bases from V and 14 bases from J, with 13 bases between. The CDR3 has 11 amino acids.

The chain combines TRBV28 with TRBJ2-3; no firm D call. V was clipped by 5 bases and J by 2 bases, with 11 bases between them. The CDR3 runs 14 residues. Germline CDR1 MDHEN, CDR2 SYDVKM. CDR3 coding DNA: TGTGCCAGCAGTCCCGGTTGGACCACAGATACGCAGTATTTT. It specifies CASSPGWTTDTQYF.

The genes are TRBV4-2 and TRBJ1-2, with 7 bases fitting TRBD1. This CDR3 region has 15 residues. Unmatched junction bases numbered 1, after V lost 0 bases and J lost 0 bases. In germline, CDR1 is LGHNA, CDR2 YNFKEQ. CDR3 DNA sequence: TGTGCCAGCAGCCAAGAACAGGGGCCTAACTATGGCTACACCTTC. Translated, it gives CASSQEQGPNYGYTF.

This clonotype came up once. V usage is TRBV15 and J usage is TRBJ1-5; D is uncertain. Trimming left V 4 bases short and J 6 bases short, with 7 bases between. Germline-derived CDR1 and CDR2 are LNHNV and YYDKDF (reference sequence). The CDR3 spans 12 residues. The CDR3 DNA follows: TGTGCCACCAGCACCTCGCGTCAGCCCCAGCATTTT. Its protein product is CATSTSRQPQHF.

The chain joins TRBV7-9 to TRBJ1-1, with D hard to call. V was shortened by 1 base and J by 4 bases, with 7 bases between the two germline ends. The CDR3 totals 13 residues. Germline V CDR1 and CDR2: SEHNR, FQNEAQ (reference sequence). The chain's CDR3 is CASSLEGLTEAFF. The CDR3 DNA reads as TGTGCCAGCAGCTTAGAAGGCCTCACTGAAGCTTTCTTT.

This chain links TRBV18 with TRBJ1-2; D possibly corresponds to TRBD1 (6 bases). Germline V gives CDR1 KGHSH, CDR2 LQKENI. This CDR3 has 16 residues. V lost 3 bases to trimming and J lost 8 bases, with 22 bases between them. The CDR3 coding sequence is TGTGCCAGCTCACCCGATCAATCAACAGGGAATGGAGGCTACACCTTC. Protein sequence: CASSPDQSTGNGGYTF.

The chain has TRBV15 and TRBJ2-5; TRBD1 agrees at 8 bases. After removal of 4 bases from V and 5 bases from J, the junction contained 3 bases not matched to a gene. The CDR3 is 13 residues long. The germline V gene has CDR1 LNHNV and CDR2 YYDKDF (reference sequence). For the CDR3, the DNA is TGTGCCACCAGCAAATCAGGGGGCGAGACCCAGTACTTC. Its protein product is CATSKSGGETQYF. Variable domain in full (rest from reference TRBV15 and TRBJ2-5): DAMVIQNPRYQVTQFGKPVTLSCSQTLNHNVMYWYQQKSSQAPKLLFHYYDKDFNNEADTPDNFQSRRPNTSFCFLDIRSPGLGDTAMYLCATSKSGGETQYFGPGTRLLVL.

J is TRBJ2-1 and V is TRBV7-2, with D possibly called TRBD1 or TRBD2 (6 bases each). V was cut by 8 bases and J by 1 base, with 15 bases left in between. Germline lookup yields CDR1 SGHTA and CDR2 FQGNSA. This CDR3 region has 15 residues. The CDR3 sequence is CASSMGGQSYNEQFF. As DNA, the CDR3 is TGTGCCAGCTCGATGGGAGGACAGTCCTACAATGAGCAGTTCTTC.

In its sample, this clonotype was seen once. This chain links TRBV30 with TRBJ2-5; 7 bases are shared with TRBD2. V lost 1 base and J lost 4; bases outside the gene matches: 3. Germline assignment: CDR1 GTSNPN and CDR2 SVGIG (reference sequence). The CDR3 extends over 13 amino acids. Here the CDR3 reads CAWSGGEGETQYF. CDR3 in DNA: TGTGCCTGGAGTGGGGGGGAGGGAGAGACCCAGTACTTC. The entire variable domain, with the rest obtained from reference TRBV30 and TRBJ2-5, is as follows: SQTIHQWPATLVQPVGSPLSLECTVEGTSNPNLYWYRQAAGRGLQLLFYSVGIGQISSEVPQNLSASRPQDRQFILSSKKLLLSDSGFYLCAWSGGEGETQYFGPGTRLLVL.

The chain couples TRBV4-1 to TRBJ2-1; tentatively, D is TRBD1 or TRBD2 (6 bases each). The length of the CDR3 is 11 residues. CDR1 is MGHRA and CDR2 is YSYEKL in the germline V gene. V was clipped by 3 bases and J by 12 bases, with 9 bases between them. The CDR3 loop is CASSQGGRQFF. The CDR3 DNA follows: TGCGCCAGCAGCCAGGGGGGCAGGCAGTTCTTC.

The CDR3 region has the DNA TGCAGCGTGGGGTCTTCGACTGAAGCTTTCTTT. Amino acid sequence: CSVGSSTEAFF. The V call is TRBV29-1, the J call TRBJ1-1; D is ambiguous. The CDR3 totals 11 residues. The V gene lost 6 bases and the J gene lost 5 bases, with 10 bases spanning the gap. The V gene's germline CDR1 is SQVTM and CDR2 ANQGSEA.

The rearrangement joins TRBV15 to TRBJ1-6; no clear D gene. The CDR3 is 16 amino acids. V was trimmed by 3 bases and J by 9 bases, leaving 18 bases between them. Germline loops: CDR1 LNHNV, CDR2 YYDKDF (reference sequence). CDR3 in DNA: TGTGCCACCAGCAGTCCCACCCACGAAGGCCTTTCACCCCTCCACTTT. It yields the protein CATSSPTHEGLSPLHF.